This T cell receptor beta chain stems from a study of response to subunit inactivated influenza vaccine. TCRdb recomputed calls from the RT-PCR reads with MiXCR, one row per CDR3 protein. The sample has a few hundred thousand distinct CDR3 sequences, about 15% seen once. This clonotype has just a few counts. Its antigen remains unidentified. CDR3 length: 15 residues. The germline V and J ends were trimmed by 3 bases and 4 bases, with 15 bases remaining between them. Germline loops: CDR1 SGHTA, CDR2 FQGTGA. Study conclusions and caveats: The authors suggested that few new T cells are recruited per seasonal influenza vaccination.

The rearrangement uses TRBV7-3 and TRBJ2-5, with a tentative D call TRBD1 (5 bases). Sequenced here: PBMCs from blood, sampled approximately 13 days after vaccination. This TCR came from a middle-aged man who received an inactivated influenza vaccine. The CDR3 sequence: CASSFGVQRGETQYF. In nucleotides, the CDR3 is TGTGCCAGCAGCTTCGGTGTGCAAAGGGGAGAGACCCAGTACTTC.